This TCR beta chain was recovered during a study of T cell responses to AZD1222 COVID-19 vaccine. V trimming: 1 base; J trimming: 3 bases; junction bases outside the gene matches: 4. This CDR3 has 16 amino acids. The germline CDR1 and CDR2 sequences are KGHDR and SFDVKD. This table comes from immunoSEQ multiplex PCR, and its TCRdb copy is limited to in-frame clones, with some not included. The sample contains around 130,000 clones, approximately 90% of which appear only once. The TCR originated in an adult who received the AZD1222 COVID-19 vaccine. The gene calls are TRBV24-1 and TRBJ2-3; TRBD2 matches at 9 bases. The sequencing used peripheral blood, collected 28 days after the second AZD1222 dose. In nucleotides, the CDR3 is TGTGCCACCAGTGATTTCGTTAGCGGGAGAACAGATACGCAGTATTTT. This codes for CATSDFVSGRTDTQYF.